The entry below gives a single T cell receptor beta chain sequence along with its context. Its target is not known. J was trimmed by 1 base and V by 3 bases; bases with no gene match: 10. CDR3 length: 19 amino acids. CDR1 and CDR2 (germline): SGHAT, FQNNGV. This sample was taken from a study of shared clonotypes between healthy human individuals. Regarding the study as a whole: Generally, naive subsets (rather than memory subsets) showed larger estimated richness.

Donors comprised healthy HIV-negative adults lacking recent acute infections or vaccinations. TCRdb keeps only in-frame clones here, not all; method: immunoSEQ multiplex PCR. Among nearly 1,000,000 clones listed, more than 75% were seen once. This TCR was recovered from a man younger than 35 in good health. Sequencing was carried out using memory CD4+ T cells sorted from blood. This sample's subset: CD45RA-negative fraction. The gene calls are TRBV11-2 and TRBJ1-3; 12 bases are a match to TRBD1. In nucleotides, the CDR3 is TGTGCCAGCAGCTTTTACCGGGACAGGGGGCTACATTCTGGAAACACCATATATTTT. It codes for CASSFYRDRGLHSGNTIYF.